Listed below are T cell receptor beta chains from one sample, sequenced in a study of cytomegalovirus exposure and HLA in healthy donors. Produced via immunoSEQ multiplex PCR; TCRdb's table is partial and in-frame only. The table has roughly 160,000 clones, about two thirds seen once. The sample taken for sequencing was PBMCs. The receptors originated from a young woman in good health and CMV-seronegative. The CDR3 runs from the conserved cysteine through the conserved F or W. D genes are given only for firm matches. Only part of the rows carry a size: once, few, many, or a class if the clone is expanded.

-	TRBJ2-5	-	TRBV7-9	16	TGTGCCAGCAGCTTATGGGCAGCCGACCACCAAGAGACCCAGTACTTC	CASSLWAADHQETQYF
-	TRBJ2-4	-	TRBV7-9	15	TGTGCCAGCAGCCTCGAGGGTGGTGCCAAAAACATTCAGTACTTC	CASSLEGGAKNIQYF
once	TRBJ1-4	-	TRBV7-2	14	TGTGCCAGCAGCCCAGGTGGGACTAATGAAAAACTGTTTTTT	CASSPGGTNEKLFF
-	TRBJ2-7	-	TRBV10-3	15	TGTGCCATCAGTGAGTCGGCGGGCCTCCTCTACGAGCAGTACTTC	CAISESAGLLYEQYF
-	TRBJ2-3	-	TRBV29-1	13	TGCAGCGTTGAGGGACACGACGCAGATACGCAGTATTTT	CSVEGHDADTQYF
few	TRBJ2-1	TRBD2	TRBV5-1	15	TGCGCCAGCAGCTTGTTACTAGCGGTGGGGAATGAGCAGTTCTTC	CASSLLLAVGNEQFF
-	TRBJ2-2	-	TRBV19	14	TGTGCCAGTAGTGGCCGACAGAACACCGGGGAGCTGTTTTTT	CASSGRQNTGELFF
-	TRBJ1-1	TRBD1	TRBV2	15	TGTGCCAGCAGTGTTCACAGGGGTCTAAACACTGAAGCCTTCTTT	CASSVHRGLNTEAFF
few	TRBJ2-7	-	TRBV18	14	TGTGCCAGCTCACCAGCTAACGCCGGGTACGAGCAGTACTTC	CASSPANAGYEQYF
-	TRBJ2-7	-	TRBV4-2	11	TGTGCCAGCAGCCCGGGGAACGAGCAGTACTTC	CASSPGNEQYF
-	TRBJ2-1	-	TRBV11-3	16	TGTGCCAGCAGCTTAGGAATAGTAAGCTCCTACAATGAGCAGTTCTTC	CASSLGIVSSYNEQFF